This T cell receptor beta chain originates from a study of OX40 agonist ivuxolimab in advanced cancers. About this clone itself: Its antigen is currently unknown.

TCRdb's table, derived via immunoSEQ multiplex PCR, lists solely in-frame clones and lacks some. The table includes about 52,000 clones, roughly 84% detected once. Study-wide points: The mean number of expanded clones was higher in CD8+ T cells than in CD4+.

This TCR was sampled from an adult with an advanced solid tumor such as melanoma, head and neck, liver or kidney cancer. The sample in question was CD4+ or CD8+ T cells sorted from blood, obtained in a trial of the OX40 agonist ivuxolimab.

In DNA, the CDR3 is TGTGCCAGTAGTCTCCGACTAGCGGGTGGCACAGATACGCAGTATTTT. It specifies CASSLRLAGGTDTQYF. V is TRBV19 and J is TRBJ2-3; 10 bases are shared with TRBD2. Losses at the gene ends were 5 bases for V and 1 base for J; bases not matched to a gene: 6. The CDR3 has 16 amino acids. CDR1 and CDR2 from the germline V gene are LNHDA and SQIVND (reference sequence).